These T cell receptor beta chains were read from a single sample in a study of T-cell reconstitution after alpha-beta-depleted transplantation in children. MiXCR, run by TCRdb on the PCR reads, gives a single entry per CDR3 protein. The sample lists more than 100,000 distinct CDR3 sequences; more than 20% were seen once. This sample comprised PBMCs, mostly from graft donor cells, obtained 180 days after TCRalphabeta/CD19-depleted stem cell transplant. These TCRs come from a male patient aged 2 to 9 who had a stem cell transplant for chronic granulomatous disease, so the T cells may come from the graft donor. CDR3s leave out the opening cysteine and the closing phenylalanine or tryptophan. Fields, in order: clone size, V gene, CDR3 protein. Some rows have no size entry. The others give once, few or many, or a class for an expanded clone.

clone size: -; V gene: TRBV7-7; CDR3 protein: ASSLARRLAGDYNEQF
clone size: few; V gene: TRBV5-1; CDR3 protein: ASSLALATTDTQY
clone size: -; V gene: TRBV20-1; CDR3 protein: SASYFRTSLEQY
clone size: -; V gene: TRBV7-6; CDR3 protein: ASSEIRETQY
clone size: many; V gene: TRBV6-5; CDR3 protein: ASMDAGELF
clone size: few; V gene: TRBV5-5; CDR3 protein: ASSSVGTGSYEQY
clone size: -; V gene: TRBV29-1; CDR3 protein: SVVAEEELYEQY
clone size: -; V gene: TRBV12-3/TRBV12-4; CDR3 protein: ASSLARTIITDTQY
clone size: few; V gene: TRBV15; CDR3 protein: ATKDSARSGNTIY
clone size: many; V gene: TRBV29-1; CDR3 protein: SGRGTEAF
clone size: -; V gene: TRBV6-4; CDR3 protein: ASSEFYSSYEQY
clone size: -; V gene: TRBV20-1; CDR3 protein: SAREGVGGLRNEQF
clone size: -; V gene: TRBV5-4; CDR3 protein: ASAGAGQGSDEQF
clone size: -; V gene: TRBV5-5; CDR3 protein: ASRGAGPNYGYT
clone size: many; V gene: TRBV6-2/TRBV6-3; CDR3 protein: ASRETGDTQY
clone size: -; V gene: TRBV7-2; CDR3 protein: ASSRGRADTQY
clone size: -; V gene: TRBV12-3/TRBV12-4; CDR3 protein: ASRDSGEQF
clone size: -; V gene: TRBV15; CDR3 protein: ATSRDRGLANNEQF
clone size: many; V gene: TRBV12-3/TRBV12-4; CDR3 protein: ASRSGERGLAFHSYNEQF
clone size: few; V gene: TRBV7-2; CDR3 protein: ASSGRGVTDTQY
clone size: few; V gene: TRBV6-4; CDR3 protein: ASSDSENTGELF
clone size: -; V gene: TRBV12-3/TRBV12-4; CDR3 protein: ASRQLGGSYNEQF
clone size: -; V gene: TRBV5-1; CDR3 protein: ASSLASRLAGGPYEQY
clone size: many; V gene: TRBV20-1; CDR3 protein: SAVRFGGGEAF
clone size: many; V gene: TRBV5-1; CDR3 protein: ASSLLAQQLNNEQF
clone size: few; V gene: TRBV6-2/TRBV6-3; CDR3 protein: ASSSPAGRLDNEQF
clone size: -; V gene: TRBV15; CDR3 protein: ATSRDGSSGNQPQH
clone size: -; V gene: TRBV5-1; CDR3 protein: ASSLGLLAGGYNEQF
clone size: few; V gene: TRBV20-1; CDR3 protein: SARDRLQETQY
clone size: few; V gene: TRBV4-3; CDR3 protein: ASSQELPSTDTQY
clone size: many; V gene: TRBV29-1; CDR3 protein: SVRTEGDYGYT
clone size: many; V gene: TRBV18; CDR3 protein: ASSPSPWLGTQGYEQY
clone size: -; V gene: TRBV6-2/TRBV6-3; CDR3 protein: ASSPTGALNEQF
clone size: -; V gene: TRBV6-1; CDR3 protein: ASSPPAGGPYEQY
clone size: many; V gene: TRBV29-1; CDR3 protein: SVAPGVSTDTQY
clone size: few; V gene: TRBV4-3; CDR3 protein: ASSQDRREFGEQF
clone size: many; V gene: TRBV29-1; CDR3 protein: SVTGPPRYEQY
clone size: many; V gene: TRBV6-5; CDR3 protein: ASSSPQRVLAKNIQY
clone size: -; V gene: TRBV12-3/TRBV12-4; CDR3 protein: ASSLRSTLNTGELF
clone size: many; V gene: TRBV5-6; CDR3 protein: ASSRQGGTGELF
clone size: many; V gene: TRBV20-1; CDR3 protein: SARVPGGADTQY
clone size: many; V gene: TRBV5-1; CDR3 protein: ASSLGALAEGYNEQF